The 30 T cell receptor beta chains given below trace back to one sample, sequenced in a study of T cells after yellow fever vaccination. TCRdb re-derived calls from the 5' RACE reads in MiXCR, one entry per CDR3 protein. This sample yields about 240,000 distinct CDR3 sequences, of which 6.5% to 8.5% are seen a single time; approximately 0.85% belongs to the top ten. The sequenced sample was CD4+ T cells sorted from PBMCs, obtained 15 days after the yellow fever booster vaccination. These receptors were obtained from a man aged 25-45 years who received the YFV17D yellow fever vaccine.

The table lists this clonotype with a few counts. The chain has TRBV5-1 and TRBJ2-1; 12 bases match TRBD2. CDR3 length equals 18 residues. The germline gives CDR1 SGHRS, CDR2 YFSETQ. The V segment lost 0 bases and the J segment 9 bases; nucleotides outside the gene matches: 13. CDR3 sequence: CASSLALFRLAGVREQFF. CDR3 nucleotide sequence: TGCGCCAGCAGCTTGGCCCTGTTTAGACTAGCGGGAGTCCGTGAGCAGTTCTTC.

This clonotype has only a few counts. This rearrangement joins TRBV9 to TRBJ1-3; a possible D gene is TRBD1 (6 bases). The V gene's germline CDR1 is SGDLS and CDR2 YYNGEE. There are 16 residues in the CDR3. V shed 3 bases and J shed 4 bases, with 17 bases lying between them. CDR3 loop: CASSALQGQSGNTIYF. The CDR3 DNA follows: TGTGCCAGCAGCGCCCTACAGGGACAATCGGGAAACACCATATATTTT.

This clonotype has at least ten counts. The chain uses TRBV15 and TRBJ1-2; no clear D gene. Trimming pared 0 bases from V and 8 bases from J, leaving 7 bases between. CDR1 LNHNV and CDR2 YYDKDF come from the germline V gene (reference sequence). The CDR3 runs to 12 residues. The CDR3 sequence is CATSRETGGYTF. As DNA, the CDR3 is TGTGCCACCAGCAGAGAGACCGGAGGCTACACCTTC.

This clonotype showed up many times. The V gene is TRBV7-2, the J gene TRBJ2-7; 8 bases agree with TRBD1. CDR1 is SGHTA, CDR2 FQGNSA, per germline. V shed 0 bases and J 2 bases; nucleotides not matched to a gene: 3. The length of the CDR3 is 15 residues. CDR3 amino acids: CASSLARTGTYEQYF. CDR3 DNA sequence: TGTGCCAGCAGCTTAGCAAGGACAGGGACCTACGAGCAGTACTTC. The entire variable domain, with the rest obtained from reference TRBV7-2 and TRBJ2-7, is as follows: GAGVSQSPSNKVTEKGKDVELRCDPISGHTALYWYRQSLGQGLEFLIYFQGNSAPDKSGLPSDRFSAERTGGSVSTLTIQRTQQEDSAVYLCASSLARTGTYEQYFGPGTRLTVT.

This clonotype was detected a few times. This chain joins TRBV20-1 and TRBJ2-1; TRBD1 agrees at 10 bases. CDR1 is DFQATT, CDR2 SNEGSKA, per germline (reference sequence). V trimming: 2 bases; J trimming: 4 bases; junction bases outside the gene matches: 5. The CDR3 is 15 amino acids. Here the CDR3 DNA reads TGCAGTGCTAGACATGTGGGACAGGGGTACAATGAGCAGTTCTTC. This codes for CSARHVGQGYNEQFF.

This clonotype was detected many times. V is TRBV5-1 and J is TRBJ2-7, with TRBD1 identical over 11 bases. The CDR3 has 15 residues. The trim removed 0 bases at V and 6 bases at J, leaving 5 bases unmatched. CDR1 SGHRS and CDR2 YFSETQ come from the germline V gene. The CDR3 is CASSLDGTGGLEQYF. CDR3 in DNA: TGCGCCAGCAGCTTGGACGGGACAGGGGGTCTCGAGCAGTACTTC.

As DNA, the CDR3 is TGTGCCAGCAGCTCGCAACAATGGGGACAGGCCTCCTACGAGCAGTACTTC. Translation gives CASSSQQWGQASYEQYF. The chain combines TRBV5-6 with TRBJ2-7; 8 bases are shared with TRBD1. The CDR3 totals 17 residues. The J segment lost 0 bases and the V segment lost 3 bases, leaving 11 bases of the junction unmatched. In germline, CDR1 is SGHDT, CDR2 YYEEEE.

This clonotype was seen a handful of times. The chain couples TRBV11-2 to TRBJ2-7; D possibly corresponds to TRBD1 (5 bases). V was pared by 5 bases and J by 3 bases, with 11 bases between. Germline V gene lookup returns CDR1 SGHAT and CDR2 FQNNGV. The CDR3 sequence is 13 residues long. CDR3 in amino acids: CASSAPTVYEQYF. Here the CDR3 DNA reads TGTGCCAGCAGCGCCCCGACAGTCTACGAGCAGTACTTC.

V usage is TRBV5-1 and J usage is TRBJ2-2; the D call may be TRBD1 or TRBD2 (6 bases each). V lost 0 bases to trimming and J lost 0 bases, with 15 bases between them. Germline CDR1 is SGHRS and CDR2 is YFSETQ. CDR3 size: 18 residues. In DNA, the CDR3 is TGCGCCAGCAGCTTGGAAGGGCAGGGGACTCCGAACACCGGGGAGCTGTTTTTT. This encodes CASSLEGQGTPNTGELFF.

A few counts support this clonotype. The rearrangement joins TRBV4-3 to TRBJ2-3; 9 positions agree with TRBD2. The junction had 6 bases not matched to a gene; V was cut back by 1 base and J by 4 bases. This CDR3 is built from 16 residues. Germline-derived CDR1 and CDR2 are LGHNA and YSLEER. CDR3 coding DNA: TGCGCCAGCAGCCAAGCCGGCGGGAGGGTTGCAGATACGCAGTATTTT. Its protein is CASSQAGGRVADTQYF.

This clonotype was detected a few times. This chain connects TRBV7-9 to TRBJ1-5, with no clear D. Germline CDR1 SEHNR, CDR2 FQNEAQ (reference sequence). V shed 4 bases and J shed 0 bases, with 10 bases lying between them. This CDR3 has 15 amino acids. CDR3 in amino acids: CASSSEPVSNQPQHF. The CDR3 coding sequence is TGTGCCAGCAGCTCAGAGCCGGTTAGCAATCAGCCCCAGCATTTT.

This clonotype was recorded many times. CDR3 DNA: TGTGCCAGCAGCTGGGGGACTCCCACTTACAATGAGCAGTTCTTC. This encodes CASSWGTPTYNEQFF. V gene TRBV12-3 or TRBV12-4 combines with J gene TRBJ2-1; weak D call: TRBD2 (6 bases). This CDR3 region has 15 residues. Trimming removed 6 bases at V and 4 bases at J, with 16 bases between.

The chain carries TRBV20-1 and TRBJ2-7; 7 bases are a match to TRBD1. The CDR3 spans 14 residues. Trimming removed 3 bases from V and 5 bases from J; junction bases left unmatched: 10. The germline gives CDR1 DFQATT, CDR2 SNEGSKA (reference sequence). The CDR3 here is CSASLTGMYNEQYF. CDR3 sequence (DNA): TGCAGTGCTAGCCTGACAGGGATGTACAACGAGCAGTACTTC.

This clonotype was counted a few times. The genes are TRBV7-8 and TRBJ2-1; weak D call: TRBD2 (5 bases). The germline V gene has CDR1 SGHVS and CDR2 FQNEAQ. The ends were cut back, 5 bases at V and 6 bases at J, with 20 bases in the middle. The CDR3 runs 16 residues. CDR3 DNA sequence: TGTGCCAGCAGCCCCCCTTTAAGGGAGTCAGCCAATGAGCAGTTCTTC. This sequence encodes CASSPPLRESANEQFF.

This clonotype was seen at least ten times. V usage is TRBV7-2 and J usage is TRBJ2-1; D is tentatively TRBD1 or TRBD2 (5 bases each). The V end was cut by 8 bases, the J end by 6 bases, with 14 bases between. The CDR3 loop spans 13 amino acids. Germline assignment: CDR1 SGHTA and CDR2 FQGNSA. The CDR3 reads CASGEPRGNEQFF. CDR3 nucleotides: TGTGCCAGCGGCGAACCGAGGGGCAATGAGCAGTTCTTC.

This rearrangement joins TRBV5-5 to TRBJ2-1, with D perhaps matching TRBD1 or TRBD2 (5 bases each). Trimming removed 4 bases from V and 9 bases from J, with 20 bases in between. Germline CDR1 SGHKS, CDR2 YYEKEE (reference sequence). The CDR3 contains 15 residues. CDR3 nucleotide sequence: TGTGCCAGCAGCGGGTCCGGGACCCTGGGCAGTGAGCAGTTCTTC. Translated: CASSGSGTLGSEQFF.

This clonotype appeared many times. The chain employs TRBV7-2 and TRBJ2-3; D is possibly TRBD2 (5 bases). V was trimmed by 2 bases and J by 3 bases, leaving 12 bases between them. The CDR3 length is 15 residues. Germline values: CDR1 SGHTA, CDR2 FQGNSA. DNA for the CDR3: TGTGCCAGCAGCTTAAGCTCATGGGAGACAGATACGCAGTATTTT. Its translation is CASSLSSWETDTQYF.

As regards this clonotype: A read error may be the cause here, since a much bigger clone is one base away. The chain is built from TRBV6-6 and TRBJ2-7; TRBD2 matches 8 bases. The CDR3 spans 13 residues. CDR1 is MNHNY and CDR2 is SVGAGI in the germline V gene (reference sequence). The CDR3 DNA reads as TGTACCAGCAGTCCAGGGGCGGGGGGCGAGCAGTACTTC. It translates to CTSSPGAGGEQYF.

The genes are TRBV18 and TRBJ2-7; TRBD2 is a possible D gene (6 bases). The CDR3 runs 14 residues. Germline assignment: CDR1 KGHSH and CDR2 LQKENI. The ends were cut back, 2 bases at V and 6 bases at J, with 14 bases in the middle. The CDR3: CASSPSWGESEQYF. The DNA for the CDR3 is TGTGCCAGCTCACCATCCTGGGGGGAAAGCGAGCAGTACTTC.

Concerning this clonotype: This may come from a read error, since a much larger clone is one base off. This chain links TRBV20-1 with TRBJ2-1; D ambiguous. Germline V gene data show CDR1 as DFQATT and CDR2 as SNEGSKA (reference sequence). This CDR3 has 14 amino acids. V lost 3 bases, J lost 6 bases, and 15 bases lay in between. CDR3 protein: CSARYSCNFNEQFF. CDR3 sequence (DNA): TGCAGTGCTAGGTACAGCTGCAATTTCAATGAGCAGTTCTTC.

The chain has TRBV6-2 or TRBV6-3 and TRBJ1-5; 10 positions agree with TRBD1. The germline gives CDR1 MNHEY, CDR2 SVGEGT. The CDR3 loop spans 14 amino acids. J lost 7 bases, V lost 4 bases, and 4 bases had no gene match. The CDR3 nucleotides are TGTGCCAGCAGTTTGACAGGGGGCAGGCAGCCCCAGCATTTT. This codes for CASSLTGGRQPQHF.

In its sample, this clonotype was seen a few times. The rearrangement joins TRBV6-5 to TRBJ1-1; D uncertain. Germline V CDR1 and CDR2: MNHEY, SVGAGI. The length of the CDR3 is 14 residues. Deletions cut 0 bases from V and 8 bases from J, with 13 bases between. The CDR3 DNA reads TGTGCCAGCAGTTACTCGATGTCCCGAAAGGAAGCTTTCTTT. Its translation: CASSYSMSRKEAFF.

The rearrangement links TRBV2 to TRBJ2-6; D gene unclear. CDR3 length equals 14 residues. The V gene's germline CDR1 is SNHLY and CDR2 FYNNEI. Trimming removed 6 bases at V and 0 bases at J, with 6 bases between. Written as DNA, the CDR3 is TGTGCCAGCAGCTCCTACTCTGGGGCCAACGTCCTGACTTTC. It encodes CASSSYSGANVLTF.

This rearrangement joins TRBV28 to TRBJ2-7; D unclear. In germline, CDR1 is MDHEN, CDR2 SYDVKM. The V gene lost 7 bases and the J gene lost 0 bases, with 10 bases spanning the gap. The CDR3 has 13 amino acids. CDR3 loop: CASKWGSSYEQYF. CDR3 DNA sequence: TGTGCCAGCAAGTGGGGAAGCTCCTACGAGCAGTACTTC.

In its sample, this clonotype was seen many times. V is TRBV5-1 and J is TRBJ2-5; the match to TRBD2 covers 12 bases. The V and J ends lost 3 bases and 0 bases, in that order; junction bases with no gene match: 0. The CDR3 sequence is 15 residues long. Germline V gives CDR1 SGHRS, CDR2 YFSETQ. This chain's CDR3 is CASSWTSGNQETQYF. The CDR3 DNA reads TGCGCCAGCAGCTGGACTAGCGGGAACCAAGAGACCCAGTACTTC.

The chain links TRBV30 to TRBJ1-2, with D maybe TRBD1 (6 bases). The CDR3 consists of 13 residues. In germline, CDR1 is GTSNPN, CDR2 SVGIG (reference sequence). With 2 bases removed from V and 5 bases from J, the gap between germline ends came to 12 bases. CDR3 sequence (DNA): TGTGCCTGGAGTTTCGGGACACTATATGGCTACACCTTC. Translated, it gives CAWSFGTLYGYTF.

This clonotype was picked up many times. The chain employs TRBV20-1 and TRBJ1-1; possibly TRBD1 for D (6 bases). Trimming removed 5 bases from V and 5 bases from J, with 18 bases in between. Germline loops: CDR1 DFQATT, CDR2 SNEGSKA (reference sequence). The CDR3 contains 14 residues. CDR3 DNA sequence: TGCAGTGCTGGCGGACAGTTAGGAAAAACTGAAGCTTTCTTT. It encodes CSAGGQLGKTEAFF.

This clonotype was recorded many times. Here the CDR3 reads CASSLEPTGKQFF. CDR3 nucleotide sequence: TGTGCCAGCAGCTTAGAACCGACTGGTAAGCAGTTCTTC. The chain carries TRBV7-2 and TRBJ2-1; D not resolved. This CDR3 is 13 amino acids long. CDR1 and CDR2 from the germline V gene are SGHTA and FQGNSA. V was shortened by 1 base and J by 11 bases, with 12 bases between the two germline ends.

This clonotype has a count of ten or more. The gene calls are TRBV7-6 and TRBJ2-2, with TRBD2 matching over 9 bases. The germline V gene encodes CDR1 SGHVS and CDR2 FNYEAQ. The CDR3 is 16 residues long. V lost 3 bases and J lost 4; bases outside the gene matches: 6. In nucleotides, the CDR3 is TGTGCCAGCAGCTTGGCCCTAGCGGGACGCACCGGGGAGCTGTTTTTT. Its translation: CASSLALAGRTGELFF.

This clonotype appeared many times. The chain is built from TRBV27 and TRBJ2-7; D is ambiguous. Germline-derived CDR1 and CDR2 are MNHEY and SMNVEV (reference sequence). The CDR3 loop spans 14 amino acids. Deletions cut 3 bases from V and 0 bases from J, with 9 bases between. The DNA for the CDR3 is TGTGCCAGCAGTTTGCAACCGGACTCCTACGAGCAGTACTTC. The encoded protein is CASSLQPDSYEQYF.